The sequence of this T cell receptor (beta chain) was determined in a study of blood T cell repertoires in COVID-19. Study background: Nucleic acid was either cDNA or gDNA, and it came from T cells, B-cell-depleted T cells, or PBMCs.

In germline, CDR1 is SGHTA, CDR2 FQGNSA. Trimming stripped 5 bases from V and 2 bases from J, with 15 bases between. The CDR3 loop spans 15 amino acids. Original processing methods: Amplification from reference gene primers served as the basis for estimated nucleated cell counts. The table came from immunoSEQ multiplex PCR; TCRdb's copy has only in-frame clones and leaves some out. The DNA gave D and trimming, while V, J and clone size come from that table. The sample has about 24,000 clones, about 87% seen once; the top ten hold about 25%. This chain uses TRBV7-2 with TRBJ2-5; weak D call: TRBD2 (6 bases). Sequencing input: peripheral blood. The sequence came from a human donor with active COVID-19. The donor label of this sample is uncertain. This CDR3 is CASSARLGHQETQYF. In nucleotides, the CDR3 is TGTGCCAGCAGCGCAAGACTAGGTCATCAAGAGACCCAGTACTTC.